Listed below are T cell receptor beta chains from one sample, sequenced in a study of T cell responses to AZD1222 COVID-19 vaccine. Method: immunoSEQ multiplex PCR; TCRdb's copy keeps in-frame clones and lacks some. The sample carries around 80,000 clones, 80% to 90% recorded once. Sequencing used peripheral blood, obtained 28 days after the second AZD1222 dose. All receptors come from an adult who received the AZD1222 COVID-19 vaccine. CDR3s include the opening cysteine and the closing phenylalanine or tryptophan. The D gene is left open where the match is weak. Rows may omit the clone size; those that give it use once, few, many or a size class.

J	V	D	size	CDR3	DNA
TRBJ1-5	TRBV19	-	-	CASSLKPGLAYSNQPQHF	TGTGCCAGTAGCCTAAAACCGGGACTGGCTTATAGCAATCAGCCCCAGCATTTT
TRBJ1-2	TRBV5-1	-	-	CASSSTNRYTF	TGCGCCAGCAGCTCGACCAACCGGTACACCTTC
TRBJ2-5	TRBV5-1	-	-	CASSFLREEETQYF	TGCGCCAGCAGCTTCCTCAGAGAGGAAGAGACCCAGTACTTC
TRBJ1-4	TRBV9	TRBD1	-	CASSTGQAPNEKLFF	TGTGCCAGCAGCACTGGACAGGCCCCAAATGAAAAACTGTTTTTT
TRBJ2-7	TRBV9	TRBD1	-	CASSVGQGEITYEQYF	TGTGCCAGCAGCGTAGGGCAGGGGGAGATAACCTACGAGCAGTACTTC
TRBJ2-7	TRBV7-9	-	-	CASSLGRGGLVDEQYF	TGTGCCAGCAGCTTAGGAAGGGGCGGTCTAGTCGACGAGCAGTACTTC
TRBJ1-6	TRBV5-1	-	few	CASKRPLHF	TGCGCCAGCAAAAGGCCCCTCCACTTT
TRBJ2-5	TRBV2	-	-	CASSEERPAGTQYF	TGTGCCAGCAGTGAAGAACGACCGGCGGGGACCCAGTACTTC
TRBJ1-6	TRBV13	TRBD1	once	CASSLAGTGNSPLHF	TGTGCCAGCAGCTTAGCGGGGACAGGGAACTCACCCCTCCACTTT
TRBJ1-3	TRBV11-2	-	-	CASTGRVGNTIYF	TGTGCCAGCACCGGCCGGGTTGGAAACACCATATATTTT
TRBJ1-1	TRBV7-2	-	-	CASSLKRNTEAFF	TGTGCCAGCAGCTTAAAACGCAACACTGAAGCTTTCTTT
TRBJ2-1	TRBV7-2	-	once	CASSLAAGGRNEQFF	TGTGCCAGCAGCCTCGCGGCAGGGGGGAGGAATGAGCAGTTCTTC
TRBJ1-4	TRBV7-7	-	few	CASSLEWGGRENEKLFF	TGTGCTAGCAGCTTAGAATGGGGGGGCAGGGAAAATGAAAAACTGTTTTTT
TRBJ1-2	TRBV9	-	-	CASSVAADGSNYGYTF	TGTGCCAGCAGCGTAGCCGCGGACGGAAGTAACTATGGCTACACCTTC
TRBJ2-1	TRBV14	TRBD2	-	CASSSRGGGYNEQFF	TGTGCCAGCAGCTCTCGGGGGGGCGGGTACAATGAGCAGTTCTTC
TRBJ2-5	TRBV2	-	-	CASSETPRGETQYF	TGTGCCAGCAGTGAAACACCCCGCGGAGAGACCCAGTACTTC
TRBJ1-5	TRBV5-1	-	few	CASSLLGDSNQPQHF	TGCGCCAGCAGCTTGTTAGGGGATAGCAATCAGCCCCAGCATTTT
TRBJ1-1	TRBV10-1	-	-	CASQDRRMNTEAFF	TGCGCCAGCCAGGACCGCCGTATGAACACTGAAGCTTTCTTT